The rows below give T cell receptor beta chains drawn from one sample of a study of blood T cell repertoires in COVID-19. Assay used: immunoSEQ multiplex PCR; TCRdb lists only in-frame clones, some missing. The data show roughly 49,000 clones, around nine tenths seen once. Material for sequencing was peripheral blood. The receptor set was obtained from a human donor in a cohort sampled during active COVID-19. Each CDR3 is given with its conserved first and last residue. A D gene is named only where the DNA matches it firmly. Rows may omit the clone size; those that give it use once, few, many or a size class.

-,TRBJ2-1,TRBD2,TRBV19,TGTGCCAGTAGTCTCAGACTAGCGGGGGGCCTCTACAATGAGCAGTTCTTC,CASSLRLAGGLYNEQFF
-,TRBJ1-5,TRBD1,TRBV7-2,TGTGCCAGCAGCTTAGGCATGGGACAGGGAAAGCCTACCAATCAGCCCCAGCATTTT,CASSLGMGQGKPTNQPQHF
-,TRBJ1-1,-,TRBV6-2/TRBV6-3,TGTGCCAGCAGCCCCATGCGAACTATGAACACTGAAGCTTTCTTT,CASSPMRTMNTEAFF
-,TRBJ1-6,-,TRBV23-1,TGCGCCAGCAGTCAGCCTGGTGGTGAGGATTCACCCCTCCACTTT,CASSQPGGEDSPLHF
few,TRBJ1-6,TRBD1,TRBV15,TGTGCCACCAGCAGAGAGTTCGTCCGGGGACAGAATACGAGCTCCTATAATTCACCCCTCCACTTT,CATSREFVRGQNTSSYNSPLHF
-,TRBJ1-2,TRBD1,TRBV27,TGTGCCAGCAGTCCTCCGGGACAGGGGGTCTATGGCTACACCTTC,CASSPPGQGVYGYTF
-,TRBJ1-4,-,TRBV27,TGTGCCAGCAGTTTAGTAGCAACCCTGCGGGGTGAAAAACTGTTTTTT,CASSLVATLRGEKLFF
-,TRBJ2-5,TRBD1,TRBV6-1,TGTGCCAGCAGTGAAAGCGGCAGGGGGGAGACCCAGTACTTC,CASSESGRGETQYF
-,TRBJ1-2,-,TRBV2,TGTGCCAGCAGTGCCCAGGGTTCCGGTGGCTACACCTTC,CASSAQGSGGYTF
-,TRBJ2-7,TRBD2,TRBV15,TGTGCCACCAGCAGAGCGGCCGGGACTAGCGGGGGTGAGCAGTACTTC,CATSRAAGTSGGEQYF
-,TRBJ2-1,TRBD2,TRBV9,TGTGCCAGCAGCTCCCGACTAGCGGTGAACAATGAGCAGTTCTTC,CASSSRLAVNNEQFF
few,TRBJ2-3,-,TRBV7-2,TGTGCCAGCAGCTTCGACCGGGGAAAGACAGATACGCAGTATTTT,CASSFDRGKTDTQYF
-,TRBJ2-3,-,TRBV7-7,TGTGCTAGCAGCTTAGCGGCAGGTCCCACAGATACGCAGTATTTT,CASSLAAGPTDTQYF
few,TRBJ2-3,TRBD2,TRBV5-1,TGCGCCAGCAGCCCGACTAGCGGGGGGGCCGATACGCAGTATTTT,CASSPTSGGADTQYF
-,TRBJ2-1,TRBD2,TRBV2,TGTGCCAGCAGCCCCGGGACTAGCCCCTACAATGAGCAGTTCTTC,CASSPGTSPYNEQFF
-,TRBJ1-4,TRBD1,TRBV3-1/TRBV3-2,TGTGCCAGCAGCCGCCGGACAGGGGATACTGAAAAACTGTTTTTT,CASSRRTGDTEKLFF